This is a list of T cell receptor beta chains from one sample in a study of CD8+ T cells in alopecia areata. The table came from immunoSEQ multiplex PCR; TCRdb's copy has only in-frame clones and leaves some out. The data show about 160,000 clones, about 71% seen once. The sample here was CD4+ T cells sorted from blood, taken at week 4, from a patient treated with tofacitinib. The receptor source for this set is a human donor with alopecia areata. Both conserved end residues are part of each CDR3. Rows may omit the clone size; those that give it use once, few, many or a size class.

clone size: .; V gene: TRBV6-5; CDR3 protein: CASRRTGDPSRPQHF
clone size: few; V gene: TRBV29-1; CDR3 protein: CSVGGEDEKLFF
clone size: .; V gene: TRBV6-5; CDR3 protein: CASSYLLGALNSPLHF
clone size: .; V gene: TRBV10-3; CDR3 protein: CAISATEELHYGYTF
clone size: .; V gene: TRBV9; CDR3 protein: CASSVITEAFF
clone size: .; V gene: TRBV30; CDR3 protein: CAWSRGAPGANVLTF
clone size: .; V gene: TRBV6-1; CDR3 protein: CASRATGTYTEAFF
clone size: few; V gene: TRBV29-1; CDR3 protein: CSVRGQRLNTEAFF
clone size: .; V gene: TRBV4-3; CDR3 protein: CASSTGTGHTEAFF
clone size: few; V gene: TRBV5-6; CDR3 protein: CASSLVGQPNQPQHF
clone size: few; V gene: TRBV29-1; CDR3 protein: CSGDSGGPTYNEQFF
clone size: .; V gene: TRBV29-1; CDR3 protein: CSVSGSSGGAWVNEQFF
clone size: .; V gene: TRBV29-1; CDR3 protein: CSVEDRISGNTIYF
clone size: .; V gene: TRBV5-4; CDR3 protein: CASSSPPGGAGELFF
clone size: .; V gene: TRBV29-1; CDR3 protein: CSARTISYEQYF
clone size: few; V gene: TRBV14; CDR3 protein: CASSPLQGPQYF
clone size: .; V gene: TRBV11-2; CDR3 protein: CASSLDGVRTEQYF
clone size: .; V gene: TRBV20-1; CDR3 protein: CSASYPDTQYF
clone size: .; V gene: TRBV30; CDR3 protein: CAWSGTGRASHGYTF
clone size: few; V gene: TRBV7-9; CDR3 protein: CASSQRQGNEQFF
clone size: .; V gene: TRBV30; CDR3 protein: CAWGLARGGGYTF
clone size: .; V gene: TRBV27; CDR3 protein: CASSLGGRRFSSYEQYF
clone size: few; V gene: TRBV30; CDR3 protein: CAWSAGSNQPQHF
clone size: .; V gene: TRBV9; CDR3 protein: CASSVADTQYF
clone size: .; V gene: TRBV7-2; CDR3 protein: CASSLIRMYEQYF
clone size: .; V gene: TRBV30; CDR3 protein: CAWSVRTPDNSPLHF
clone size: .; V gene: TRBV30; CDR3 protein: CARQEGGSTGELFF
clone size: .; V gene: TRBV5-1; CDR3 protein: CASSLDGYTGELFF
clone size: .; V gene: TRBV6-6; CDR3 protein: CATLRGSNQPQHF
clone size: .; V gene: TRBV29-1; CDR3 protein: CSVEGESTEAFF
clone size: .; V gene: TRBV29-1; CDR3 protein: CSVTRGDTEAFF
clone size: .; V gene: TRBV11-2; CDR3 protein: CASSSSGVGIQYF
clone size: .; V gene: TRBV18; CDR3 protein: CASSPNRQGVTEAFF
clone size: .; V gene: TRBV27; CDR3 protein: CASSHSGGETQYF
clone size: .; V gene: TRBV2; CDR3 protein: CATQKMTGDDEQYF
clone size: .; V gene: TRBV29-1; CDR3 protein: CSVGTGIYEQYF
clone size: few; V gene: TRBV5-1; CDR3 protein: CASSLIGASTDTQYF
clone size: .; V gene: TRBV7-9; CDR3 protein: CASSRYQNEQYF
clone size: few; V gene: TRBV29-1; CDR3 protein: CSVDGPPGQGKYEQFF
clone size: few; V gene: TRBV18; CDR3 protein: CASSRNRGGSNEKLFF
clone size: few; V gene: TRBV4-1; CDR3 protein: CASTRGDGADTQYF
clone size: few; V gene: TRBV5-1; CDR3 protein: CASSLVAGQGYNEQFF